This entry is about one TCR beta chain. Adolescents were screened for latent TB by skin test and IGRA. The sample is drawn from a study of T cells in tuberculosis. Unmatched junction bases numbered 14, after V lost 2 bases and J lost 3 bases. This CDR3 contains 19 residues. Germline loops: CDR1 SEHNR, CDR2 FQNEAQ (reference sequence). The protocol was immunoSEQ multiplex PCR, while the TCRdb copy is restricted to in-frame clones and leaves out a portion. In the table there are around 45,000 clones, roughly 94% of which are singletons. This receptor was identified in a donor aged 10-30 years with latent tuberculosis or without tuberculosis infection. Some clones in this sample may be carry-over from other donors' samples. The V and J genes are TRBV7-9 and TRBJ2-3, with 10 bases that match TRBD2. The specimen was PBMCs. The CDR3 sequence is CASSLKAHLAGGGTDTQYF. The DNA for the CDR3 is TGTGCCAGCAGCTTAAAGGCCCACTTAGCGGGAGGCGGTACAGATACGCAGTATTTT.